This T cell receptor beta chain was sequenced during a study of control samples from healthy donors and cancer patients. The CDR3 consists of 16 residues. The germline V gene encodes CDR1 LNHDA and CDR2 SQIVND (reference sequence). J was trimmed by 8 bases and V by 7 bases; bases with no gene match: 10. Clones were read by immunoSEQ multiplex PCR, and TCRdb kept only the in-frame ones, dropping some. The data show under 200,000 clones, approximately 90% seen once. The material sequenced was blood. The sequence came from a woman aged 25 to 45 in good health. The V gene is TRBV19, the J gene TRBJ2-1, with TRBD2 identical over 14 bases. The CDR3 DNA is TGTGCCAGTATCCGACTAGCGGGAGGGCGGGCCGATGAGCAGTTCTTC. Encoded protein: CASIRLAGGRADEQFF.